A single sample gave rise to the 19 T cell receptor beta chains below, sequenced in a study of identical twins. TCRdb re-analysed the 5' RACE reads in MiXCR, keeping a single row per CDR3 protein. The sample has approximately 350,000 distinct CDR3 sequences, 9% to 15% seen once. The data also belong to a second study, concerning yellow fever vaccine responses in identical twins.

Sequences were obtained from CD8+ T cells sorted from blood. These receptors all come from a woman aged 18-29 years in good health.

The chain employs TRBV12-3 or TRBV12-4 and TRBJ1-3; the D gene is possibly TRBD1 (6 bases). V was trimmed by 5 bases and J by 8 bases, leaving 10 bases between them. This CDR3 comprises 12 residues. CDR3 nucleotide sequence: TGTGCCAGCAGTCCGACAGGATACACCATATATTTT. Protein: CASSPTGYTIYF.

This clonotype turned up a few times. The V gene is TRBV7-9, the J gene TRBJ2-2, with 8 bases lining up with TRBD1. The CDR3 has 17 residues. V lost 2 bases and J lost 3; bases outside the gene matches: 8. Germline CDR1 is SEHNR and CDR2 is FQNEAQ (reference sequence). The CDR3 region has the DNA TGTGCCAGCAGCTTACCCCGGGCAGGGGGCGACACCGGGGAGCTGTTTTTT. Its translation: CASSLPRAGGDTGELFF. Full variable domain (rest looked up from reference TRBV7-9 and TRBJ2-2): DTGVSQNPRHKITKRGQNVTFRCDPISEHNRLYWYRQTLGQGPEFLTYFQNEAQLEKSRLLSDRFSAERPKGSFSTLEIQRTEQGDSAMYLCASSLPRAGGDTGELFFGEGSRLTVL.

This sequence joins TRBV10-3 and TRBJ2-6, with 10 bases that match TRBD1. CDR3 length: 17 amino acids. CDR1 and CDR2 from the germline V gene are ENHRY and SYGVKD. The junction had 3 bases not matched to a gene; V was cut back by 4 bases and J by 0 bases. CDR3 amino acids: CAISGDRGISGANVLTF. In nucleotides, the CDR3 is TGTGCCATCAGTGGGGACAGGGGTATCTCTGGGGCCAACGTCCTGACTTTC.

This chain connects TRBV7-6 to TRBJ1-1; D unresolved. The ends were cut back, 1 base at V and 6 bases at J, with 12 bases in the middle. CDR1 is SGHVS and CDR2 is FNYEAQ in the germline V gene. The CDR3 loop spans 14 amino acids. The CDR3 region is CASSLELGTAEAFF. As DNA, the CDR3 is TGTGCCAGCAGCTTAGAGCTCGGAACCGCTGAAGCTTTCTTT.

This clonotype was detected ten times or more. The J gene is TRBJ2-1, the V gene TRBV14; the D gene is possibly TRBD1 (6 bases). This CDR3 has 15 residues. V shed 1 base and J shed 7 bases, with 14 bases lying between them. CDR1 SGHDN and CDR2 FVKESK come from the germline V gene. The DNA for the CDR3 is TGTGCCAGCAGCCAAGTCAGGGGCTCATGGAATGAGCAGTTCTTC. It yields the protein CASSQVRGSWNEQFF.

This sequence joins TRBV6-5 and TRBJ2-1; 7 bases line up with TRBD2. J was trimmed by 0 bases and V by 1 base; bases with no gene match: 9. CDR1 is MNHEY and CDR2 is SVGAGI in the germline V gene. There are 18 residues in the CDR3. The CDR3 spells CASSYLTLSGASYNEQFF. The CDR3 DNA sequence: TGTGCCAGCAGTTACTTAACGCTGAGCGGGGCCTCCTACAATGAGCAGTTCTTC.

This clonotype has a count of ten or more. This rearrangement joins TRBV5-1 to TRBJ2-1; D is undetermined. Germline V gene sequence: CDR1 SGHRS, CDR2 YFSETQ. The CDR3 consists of 11 residues. V gave up 0 bases and J gave up 10 bases, with 5 bases separating them. CDR3 sequence (DNA): TGCGCCAGCAGCTTGGGTAGCGAGCAGTTCTTC. Its protein is CASSLGSEQFF.

In this sample, this clonotype turned up a few times. The rearrangement links TRBV7-9 to TRBJ2-2; TRBD2 agrees at 9 bases. The CDR3 contains 15 residues. V was clipped by 6 bases and J by 5 bases; unmatched bases: 7. Germline values: CDR1 SEHNR, CDR2 FQNEAQ (reference sequence). CDR3 amino acids: CASRPGTSNTGELFF. In nucleotides, the CDR3 is TGTGCCAGCAGACCCGGGACTAGCAATACCGGGGAGCTGTTTTTT. The full variable domain, rest sourced from reference TRBV7-9 and TRBJ2-2, is DTGVSQNPRHKITKRGQNVTFRCDPISEHNRLYWYRQTLGQGPEFLTYFQNEAQLEKSRLLSDRFSAERPKGSFSTLEIQRTEQGDSAMYLCASRPGTSNTGELFFGEGSRLTVL.

This clonotype has at least ten counts. The chain joins TRBV7-9 to TRBJ2-7; D may be TRBD2 (6 bases). The CDR3 spans 14 residues. Germline CDR1 is SEHNR and CDR2 is FQNEAQ (reference sequence). V was clipped by 4 bases and J by 6 bases, with 16 bases between them. The CDR3 reads CASSSAGTPLEQYF. As DNA, the CDR3 is TGTGCCAGCAGCTCGGCCGGGACTCCCCTCGAGCAGTACTTC. The whole variable domain, remainder taken from reference TRBV7-9 and TRBJ2-7, is DTGVSQNPRHKITKRGQNVTFRCDPISEHNRLYWYRQTLGQGPEFLTYFQNEAQLEKSRLLSDRFSAERPKGSFSTLEIQRTEQGDSAMYLCASSSAGTPLEQYFGPGTRLTVT.

This clonotype was found a few times. The CDR3 nucleotides read TGTGCCAGCAGTTTGGGCAACGCGTGGGCTTTCTTT. It yields the protein CASSLGNAWAFF. The chain recombines TRBV7-9 with TRBJ1-1; D gene uncertain. Germline-derived CDR1 and CDR2 are SEHNR and FQNEAQ (reference sequence). Trimming took 6 bases from V and 11 from J, leaving 16 bases between them. This CDR3 has 12 residues.

This clonotype was counted between two and nine times. This chain links TRBV7-8 with TRBJ1-4; weak D call: TRBD1 (5 bases). The CDR3 is made up of 17 amino acids. Looked up from germline, CDR1 is SGHVS and CDR2 is FQNEAQ. With 1 base removed from V and 2 bases from J, the gap between germline ends came to 14 bases. CDR3 sequence reads: CASSLVAIGATNEKLFF. The CDR3 DNA reads as TGTGCCAGCAGCTTAGTAGCTATAGGGGCTACTAATGAAAAACTGTTTTTT. Variable domain in full (rest from reference TRBV7-8 and TRBJ1-4): GAGVSQSPRYKVAKRGQDVALRCDPISGHVSLFWYQQALGQGPEFLTYFQNEAQLDKSGLPSDRFFAERPEGSVSTLKIQRTQQEDSAVYLCASSLVAIGATNEKLFFGSGTQLSVL.

The chain couples TRBV4-1 to TRBJ1-1, with a tentative D call TRBD1 (5 bases). CDR1 is MGHRA, CDR2 YSYEKL, per germline. With 3 bases removed from V and 1 base from J, the gap between germline ends came to 9 bases. The CDR3 is made up of 14 amino acids. In DNA, the CDR3 is TGCGCCAGCAGCCACAGGACAACGAACACTGAAGCTTTCTTT. Translation gives CASSHRTTNTEAFF.

This clonotype was detected ten times or more. CDR3 in amino acids: CSARDGASSYNEQFF. In nucleotides, the CDR3 is TGCAGTGCTAGAGATGGAGCGAGCTCCTACAATGAGCAGTTCTTC. The rearrangement joins TRBV20-1 to TRBJ2-1; D call uncertain. Germline assignment: CDR1 DFQATT and CDR2 SNEGSKA (reference sequence). This CDR3 comprises 15 residues. V lost 0 bases and J lost 0, with 9 bases in between.

The sample holds a few counts of this clonotype. This chain uses TRBV21-1 with TRBJ2-2; no DNA check was done on the table's D call, TRBD1. TRBV21-1 represents a pseudogene. This CDR3 is built from 15 residues. CDR3 nucleotide sequence: TGTGCCAGCAGCAACACAGGCAGATACACCGGGGAGCTGTTTTTT. Its protein product is CASSNTGRYTGELFF.

This clonotype has ten or more counts. The rearrangement joins TRBV5-1 to TRBJ2-5; 7 bases align to TRBD2. The CDR3 length is 18 residues. Per the germline V gene, CDR1 is SGHRS and CDR2 is YFSETQ. V shed 1 base and J 2 bases; nucleotides not matched to a gene: 14. The CDR3 DNA follows: TGCGCCAGCAGCTTGCCGAAAGGGGCGGGGGACCGTCAAGAGACCCAGTACTTC. Translating gives CASSLPKGAGDRQETQYF.

This clonotype came up a few times. The rearrangement links TRBV11-1 to TRBJ2-1; 11 bases are shared with TRBD2. CDR1 and CDR2 from the germline V gene are SGHAT and FQDESV (reference sequence). V trimming: 1 base; J trimming: 9 bases; junction bases outside the gene matches: 5. This CDR3 is built from 15 residues. The CDR3 spells CASSLVLAGDGEQFF. CDR3 in DNA: TGTGCCAGCAGCTTAGTACTAGCGGGGGATGGTGAGCAGTTCTTC.

This clonotype showed up many times. CDR3 sequence reads: CASSPGTASYEQYF. The CDR3 DNA is TGTGCCAGCAGCCCCGGGACAGCCTCCTACGAGCAGTACTTC. The V and J genes are TRBV28 and TRBJ2-7; TRBD1 matches at 7 bases. The germline V gene has CDR1 MDHEN and CDR2 SYDVKM. V was pared by 6 bases and J by 0 bases, with 5 bases of the junction left unmatched. CDR3 length equals 14 residues.

The V gene is TRBV12-3 or TRBV12-4, the J gene TRBJ2-1, with 7 bases aligning to TRBD2. The CDR3 has 12 residues. With V trimmed by 6 bases and J by 15 bases, 11 bases remained unmatched. CDR3 DNA: TGTGCCAGCAGCGCCCCCCGGGACTACCCGTTCTTC. The encoded protein is CASSAPRDYPFF.

V gene TRBV2 combines with J gene TRBJ2-3, with D possibly being TRBD2 (6 bases). In germline, CDR1 is SNHLY, CDR2 FYNNEI. CDR3 length: 15 amino acids. V was clipped by 5 bases and J by 2 bases, with 14 bases between them. Here the CDR3 reads CASSPLRGTTDTQYF. CDR3 nucleotides: TGTGCCAGCAGTCCTTTGCGCGGGACCACAGATACGCAGTATTTT.